The 15 T cell receptor beta chains below all came from one sample that was sequenced in a study of T cell responses to AZD1222 COVID-19 vaccine. Only in-frame clones appear in the TCRdb table, and some are missing; sequencing was by immunoSEQ multiplex PCR. Of some 170,000 clones in the sample, approximately 87% were seen once. Specimen: peripheral blood, collected 28 days after the second AZD1222 dose. These receptors all stem from an adult who received the AZD1222 COVID-19 vaccine.

The chain carries TRBV12-3 or TRBV12-4 and TRBJ1-1; TRBD1 aligns across 7 bases. This CDR3 has 13 residues. Unmatched junction bases numbered 2, after V lost 5 bases and J lost 2 bases. The CDR3 sequence: CASSRDSNTEAFF. CDR3 nucleotides: TGTGCCAGCAGTCGGGACAGTAACACTGAAGCTTTCTTT.

This clone was counted many times. The chain uses TRBV6-5 and TRBJ2-7; D remains ambiguous. The germline gives CDR1 MNHEY, CDR2 SVGAGI. The length of the CDR3 is 11 residues. V shed 5 bases and J shed 3 bases, with 5 bases lying between them. CDR3 region: CASSTYYEQYF. CDR3 nucleotide sequence: TGTGCCAGCAGTACATACTACGAGCAGTACTTC.

A few counts support this clone. J is TRBJ1-2 and V is TRBV19; 7 nucleotides line up with TRBD1. Germline CDR1 and CDR2: LNHDA and SQIVND (reference sequence). CDR3 size: 13 residues. J was trimmed by 7 bases and V by 6 bases; bases with no gene match: 8. The CDR3 DNA reads as TGTGCCAGTAGCCTACAGGGGCGTCCTGGCTACACCTTC. This gives the protein CASSLQGRPGYTF. The variable domain in full, with the rest retrieved from reference TRBV19 and TRBJ1-2, is DGGITQSPKYLFRKEGQNVTLSCEQNLNHDAMYWYRQDPGQGLRLIYYSQIVNDFQKGDIAEGYSVSREKKESFPLTVTSAQKNPTAFYLCASSLQGRPGYTFGSGTRLTVV.

The rearrangement joins TRBV5-1 to TRBJ1-5; a weak D match, TRBD1 (6 bases). The CDR3 runs 16 residues. Deletions cut 0 bases from V and 6 bases from J, with 16 bases between. Germline loops: CDR1 SGHRS, CDR2 YFSETQ. The CDR3 sequence is CASSLGFGRGFQPQHF. CDR3 nucleotides: TGCGCCAGCAGCTTGGGATTCGGAAGGGGGTTTCAGCCCCAGCATTTT.

This chain links TRBV5-1 with TRBJ1-2; tentative D call: TRBD1 (6 bases). The V gene's germline CDR1 is SGHRS and CDR2 YFSETQ. Trimming cost V 1 base and J 5 bases, with 18 bases left between them. The CDR3 consists of 16 residues. The chain's CDR3 is CASSLSSGGVSYGYTF. The CDR3, as DNA: TGCGCCAGCAGCTTGAGTTCCGGGGGCGTCTCTTATGGCTACACCTTC.

On this clone itself: The sample holds other DNA sequences that translate to the same CDR3. This sequence joins TRBV18 and TRBJ1-4; D is undetermined. This CDR3 is 15 amino acids long. V was shortened by 3 bases and J by 0 bases, with 8 bases between the two germline ends. Germline V lookup: CDR1 KGHSH, CDR2 LQKENI. In DNA form, the CDR3 reads TGTGCCAGCTCACCCTCTGGGGCAACTAATGAAAAACTGTTTTTT. Its translation is CASSPSGATNEKLFF. Full variable domain (remainder filled in from reference TRBV18 and TRBJ1-4): NAGVMQNPRHLVRRRGQEARLRCSPMKGHSHVYWYRQLPEEGLKFMVYLQKENIIDESGMPKERFSAEFPKEGPSILRIQQVVRGDSAAYFCASSPSGATNEKLFFGSGTQLSVL.

The chain is built from TRBV4-1 and TRBJ1-3; D ambiguous. Germline V gene sequence: CDR1 MGHRA, CDR2 YSYEKL. The CDR3 has 12 residues. With 7 bases removed from V and 4 bases from J, the gap between germline ends came to 8 bases. This chain's CDR3 is CASISEGNTIYF. DNA of the CDR3: TGCGCCAGCATCTCCGAAGGAAACACCATATATTTT.

This chain links TRBV12-5 with TRBJ2-2, with 11 bases that match TRBD1. Germline lookup yields CDR1 LGHNT and CDR2 FRNRAP. The CDR3 covers 16 residues. V was pared by 5 bases and J by 3 bases, with 5 bases of the junction left unmatched. The CDR3 loop reads CASGRTGGPYTGELFF. The CDR3, as DNA: TGTGCTAGTGGTAGGACAGGGGGCCCGTACACCGGGGAGCTGTTTTTT.

The CDR3 DNA is TGTGCCAGCAGTTTAGACGGGGCGGTTTACTTC. Amino acids: CASSLDGAVYF. The chain combines TRBV12-3 or TRBV12-4 with TRBJ2-7, with D perhaps matching TRBD1 or TRBD2 (5 bases each). The CDR3 spans 11 residues. V was pared by 1 base and J by 13 bases, with 11 bases between.

V usage is TRBV7-9 and J usage is TRBJ2-5, with TRBD1 matching 7 bases. This CDR3 region has 17 residues. With V trimmed by 1 base and J by 5 bases, 13 bases remained unmatched. Germline lookup yields CDR1 SEHNR and CDR2 FQNEAQ (reference sequence). The DNA for the CDR3 is TGTGCCAGCAGCTTAGTCACGGCAGGGGGTTGGATCGAGACCCAGTACTTC. Translation gives CASSLVTAGGWIETQYF.

This sequence joins TRBV20-1 and TRBJ1-1; D gene unclear. Germline V gene sequence: CDR1 DFQATT, CDR2 SNEGSKA (reference sequence). There are 10 residues in the CDR3. The germline V and J ends were trimmed by 7 bases and 3 bases, with 6 bases remaining between them. CDR3 DNA: TGCAGTGGGAGGGACACTGAAGCTTTCTTT. Translation gives CSGRDTEAFF.

This rearrangement joins TRBV10-3 to TRBJ1-2, with D unresolved. The CDR3 extends over 14 amino acids. The germline V and J ends were trimmed by 4 bases and 2 bases, with 11 bases remaining between them. Germline loops: CDR1 ENHRY, CDR2 SYGVKD. CDR3 in amino acids: CAISVGPTNYGYTF. The CDR3 DNA is TGTGCCATCAGTGTTGGACCTACGAACTATGGCTACACCTTC.

This chain uses TRBV6-5 with TRBJ1-4; D is undetermined. V gave up 5 bases and J gave up 5 bases, with 12 bases separating them. CDR3 length equals 14 residues. Germline CDR1 reads MNHEY; CDR2 reads SVGAGI. The CDR3: CASSRKQINEKLFF. DNA for the CDR3: TGTGCCAGCAGTAGAAAACAGATAAATGAAAAACTGTTTTTT.

The chain recombines TRBV6-4 with TRBJ2-3; D is possibly TRBD1 (5 bases). CDR3 size: 13 residues. V was shortened by 8 bases and J by 2 bases, with 11 bases between the two germline ends. CDR1 is MRHNA, CDR2 SNTAGT, per germline. The CDR3 region has the DNA TGTGCCAGCGGGGCGGAAATCACAGATACGCAGTATTTT. Amino acids: CASGAEITDTQYF.

This chain uses TRBV10-3 with TRBJ1-1; D gene uncertain. This CDR3 has 13 amino acids. The germline V and J ends were trimmed by 0 bases and 6 bases, with 8 bases remaining between them. The germline V gene has CDR1 ENHRY and CDR2 SYGVKD. In DNA form, the CDR3 reads TGTGCCATCAGTGAGTCGTCGGTGGCTGAAGCTTTCTTT. This sequence encodes CAISESSVAEAFF.